This T cell receptor (beta chain) came from a study of CD8+CD57+ T cells in acquired aplastic anemia. About the study: Quantities of DNA derived from sorted CD4+ and CD8+ cells averaged approximately 3.5 ug. Reads per healthy sample averaged about 9.8 million (CD4+) and approximately 12 million (CD8+).

Researchers used genomic DNA as the template to profile TCR beta VDJ and CDR3. MiXCR was run by TCRdb on the reads, yielding one entry per CDR3 protein. The sample has about 190,000 distinct CDR3 sequences; roughly half are singletons. Study observations and caveats: Researchers report that around 29 CD8+ CDR3 sequences appeared in both patients and controls. Patients versus controls showed no significant CD8+ Simpson's diversity difference.

With respect to this clonotype: Its antigen remains unidentified.

CDR1 and CDR2 from the germline V gene are ENHRY and SYGVKD. The junction had 7 bases not matched to a gene; V was cut back by 2 bases and J by 7 bases. CDR3 size: 14 residues. The origin of this receptor is a human donor in good health, serving as a control. The V gene is TRBV10-3, the J gene TRBJ2-7; TRBD2 agrees at 8 bases. Sequenced sample: sorted CD4+, CD8+, or CD8+CD57+ T cells (not recorded which) from PBMCs. The DNA of the CDR3 is TGTGCCATCAGTGAGGGCGGGAGGTCGTGGGAGCAGTACTTC. As protein: CAISEGGRSWEQYF.